What follows are 18 T cell receptor beta chains derived from one specimen sequenced in a study of blood T cell repertoires in COVID-19. The data were produced by immunoSEQ multiplex PCR, yet TCRdb's version contains in-frame clones alone and is incomplete. The table records approximately 150,000 clones, under 90% of them present only once. Sequencing was performed on PBMCs or T cells enriched from blood (not recorded which). All receptors come from a man in his 60s who had recovered from COVID-19.

The rearrangement uses TRBV23-1 and TRBJ2-7, with D possibly matching TRBD2 (7 bases). Being an ORF, TRBV23-1 has a function that is uncertain. Trimming stripped 1 base from V and 0 bases from J, with 31 bases between. The CDR3 is made up of 22 amino acids. The CDR3 bases are TGCGCCAGCAGTCAATTAAAAAATGGCCAAAATATTTTGGGGGGGCCCTCCTACGAGCAGTACTTC. This translates into CASSQLKNGQNILGGPSYEQYF.

The chain links TRBV7-8 to TRBJ2-2, with 10 bases aligning to TRBD1. The V gene's germline CDR1 is SGHVS and CDR2 FQNEAQ. This CDR3 region has 17 residues. The V gene end was trimmed by 8 bases and the J gene end by 8 bases; junction bases not matched to a gene: 17. CDR3: CASLYIPGQGPSGELFF. Here the CDR3 DNA reads TGTGCCAGCCTTTATATTCCGGGACAGGGGCCTTCGGGGGAGCTGTTTTTT.

The V call is TRBV24-1, the J call TRBJ2-7, with 7 bases matching TRBD2. Losses at the gene ends were 7 bases for V and 2 bases for J; bases not matched to a gene: 7. Germline assignment: CDR1 KGHDR and CDR2 SFDVKD. This CDR3 region has 14 residues. DNA of the CDR3: TGTGCCACCAGCCCCAGGACTAGTACCTACGAGCAGTACTTC. It yields the protein CATSPRTSTYEQYF.

The count of this clone is one. The genes are TRBV13 and TRBJ2-3; possibly TRBD2 for D (5 bases). V was pared by 3 bases and J by 2 bases, with 12 bases between. The CDR3 contains 15 residues. Germline values: CDR1 PRHDT, CDR2 FYEKMQ (reference sequence). This CDR3 is CASSFGGGVTDTQYF. For the CDR3, the DNA is TGTGCCAGCAGCTTCGGCGGAGGCGTCACAGATACGCAGTATTTT. Using reference TRBV13 and TRBJ2-3 for the parts outside the CDR3, the full variable domain is AAGVIQSPRHLIKEKRETATLKCYPIPRHDTVYWYQQGPGQDPQFLISFYEKMQSDKGSIPDRFSAQQFSDYHSELNMSSLELGDSALYFCASSFGGGVTDTQYFGPGTRLTVL.

V is TRBV28 and J is TRBJ1-5; D is undetermined. The CDR3 is 16 amino acids. Trimming removed 1 base from V and 2 bases from J, with 12 bases in between. Per germline, CDR1 MDHEN and CDR2 SYDVKM. As DNA, the CDR3 is TGTGCCAGCAGTTTATTGTCGGGAGTTGGCAATCAGCCCCAGCATTTT. This translates into CASSLLSGVGNQPQHF.

This CDR3 is CASRDRDRGTTGVYEQYF. The CDR3 DNA is TGTGCCAGCAGGGACCGGGACAGGGGCACAACCGGCGTATACGAGCAGTACTTC. The chain uses TRBV21-1 and TRBJ2-7; TRBD1, the D gene given by the table, was not confirmed from the DNA. TRBV21-1 is annotated as a pseudogene. There are 18 residues in the CDR3.

The rearrangement links TRBV7-3 to TRBJ2-2; D gene ambiguous. Germline loops: CDR1 SGHTA, CDR2 FQGTGA. This CDR3 is 12 amino acids long. V was clipped by 5 bases and J by 3 bases, with 4 bases between them. The CDR3, as DNA: TGTGCCAGCAGCCTCTACACCGGGGAGCTGTTTTTT. As protein: CASSLYTGELFF.

V gene TRBV5-1 combines with J gene TRBJ1-1; unclear D gene. Germline V gene data show CDR1 as SGHRS and CDR2 as YFSETQ. The ends were cut back, 4 bases at V and 1 base at J, with 14 bases in the middle. The CDR3 sequence is 15 residues long. The CDR3, as DNA: TGCGCCAGCAGCGTTTCCGCGGTAGGGAACACTGAAGCTTTCTTT. Encoded protein: CASSVSAVGNTEAFF.

The rearrangement links TRBV28 to TRBJ2-1; no clear D gene. The CDR3 is 15 residues long. CDR1 is MDHEN and CDR2 is SYDVKM in the germline V gene. V was shortened by 2 bases and J by 2 bases, with 10 bases between the two germline ends. CDR3 bases: TGTGCCAGCAGTTTAAACAATCAGGCCTACAATGAGCAGTTCTTC. As protein: CASSLNNQAYNEQFF. Looking up the rest from reference TRBV28 and TRBJ2-1 gives the full variable domain: DVKVTQSSRYLVKRTGEKVFLECVQDMDHENMFWYRQDPGLGLRLIYFSYDVKMKEKGDIPEGYSVSREKKERFSLILESASTNQTSMYLCASSLNNQAYNEQFFGPGTRLTVL.

This clone has a single count. The chain carries TRBV28 and TRBJ2-5, with 14 bases lining up with TRBD2. The CDR3 is made up of 15 amino acids. Germline V CDR1 and CDR2: MDHEN, SYDVKM. Trimming removed 5 bases from V and 5 bases from J; junction bases left unmatched: 4. The CDR3 is CASSGTSGRGETQYF. As DNA, the CDR3 is TGTGCCAGCAGTGGGACTAGCGGGAGAGGTGAGACCCAGTACTTC.

This clone was found once. V is TRBV4-1 and J is TRBJ1-4, with TRBD1 matching over 7 bases. The CDR3 is made up of 19 amino acids. The V gene's germline CDR1 is MGHRA and CDR2 YSYEKL. V lost 2 bases and J lost 2; bases outside the gene matches: 14. CDR3 nucleotides: TGCGCCAGCAGCCAAAAGCCTGAAGCGAGGGGACAGACTAATGAAAAACTGTTTTTT. Translation gives CASSQKPEARGQTNEKLFF.

J is TRBJ2-7 and V is TRBV5-1; possible D gene TRBD1, 6 bases. This CDR3 region has 13 residues. V was trimmed by 6 bases and J by 2 bases, leaving 12 bases between them. Looked up from germline, CDR1 is SGHRS and CDR2 is YFSETQ. Here the CDR3 reads CASKRAGAYEQYF. The DNA of the CDR3 is TGCGCCAGCAAAAGGGCAGGGGCCTACGAGCAGTACTTC.

CDR3 sequence reads: CASSPTSGSYEQYF. CDR3 sequence (DNA): TGTGCCAGCAGCCCGACTAGCGGGAGTTACGAGCAGTACTTC. The chain joins TRBV7-2 to TRBJ2-7; 12 bases align to TRBD2. The germline V gene has CDR1 SGHTA and CDR2 FQGNSA. J lost 4 bases, V lost 5 bases, and 3 bases had no gene match. The CDR3 loop spans 14 amino acids.

The J gene is TRBJ1-3, the V gene TRBV3-1 (or the pseudogene TRBV3-2); a weak D match, TRBD1 (5 bases). Germline CDR1 is LGHDT and CDR2 is YNNKEL (reference sequence). The CDR3 contains 18 residues. Trimming stripped 2 bases from V and 1 base from J, with 18 bases between. The CDR3 DNA is TGTGCCAGCAGCCAATGGGTTAGTCAGGGTCATTCTGGAAACACCATATATTTT. Translating gives CASSQWVSQGHSGNTIYF.

At least ten counts were recorded for this clone. This sequence joins TRBV11-3 and TRBJ2-3; tentatively, D is TRBD1 (5 bases). Germline values: CDR1 SGHNT, CDR2 YENEEA. The CDR3 runs to 15 residues. V was trimmed by 5 bases and J by 7 bases, leaving 19 bases between them. In DNA form, the CDR3 reads TGTGCCAGCAGCGGTACAGGAATTATGGGGCATACGCAGTATTTT. As protein: CASSGTGIMGHTQYF.

The chain combines TRBV10-3 with TRBJ1-5; D gene unclear. The CDR3 length is 14 residues. CDR1 and CDR2 from the germline V gene are ENHRY and SYGVKD. Trimming removed 6 bases from V and 7 bases from J, with 16 bases in between. Here the CDR3 DNA reads TGTGCCATCAGCCCGGACGGAGGGATCCAGCCCCAGCATTTT. Translated, it gives CAISPDGGIQPQHF.

This clone showed up just once. The chain uses TRBV29-1 and TRBJ1-4; a weak D match, TRBD1 (6 bases). The V gene lost 0 bases and the J gene lost 4 bases, with 12 bases spanning the gap. The CDR3 sequence is 15 residues long. Germline V gives CDR1 SQVTM, CDR2 ANQGSEA. Written as DNA, the CDR3 is TGCAGCGTTGAAGATAACCAGGGGCTTAATGAAAAACTGTTTTTT. Translating gives CSVEDNQGLNEKLFF. Drawing the rest from reference TRBV29-1 and TRBJ1-4, the complete variable domain is SAVISQKPSRDICQRGTSLTIQCQVDSQVTMMFWYRQQPGQSLTLIATANQGSEATYESGFVIDKFPISRPNLTFSTLTVSNMSPEDSSIYLCSVEDNQGLNEKLFFGSGTQLSVL.

This rearrangement joins TRBV9 to TRBJ2-7; perhaps TRBD1 as D (6 bases). In germline, CDR1 is SGDLS, CDR2 YYNGEE. The CDR3 has 14 amino acids. Trimming took 0 bases from V and 1 from J, leaving 8 bases between them. CDR3 DNA sequence: TGTGCCAGCAGCGTAGCAGGGGAGTCCTACGAGCAGTACTTC. This translates into CASSVAGESYEQYF.